A selection of T cell receptor beta chains follows, all from one sample in a study of CD8 T cells in ankylosing spondylitis. TCRdb independently ran MiXCR on the 5' RACE reads; one entry per CDR3 protein. The sample lists 210,000 or so distinct CDR3 sequences, 7.5% to 9.5% seen once, with approximately 4.8% in the top ten. The sequenced sample was blood, either unsorted or a sorted T cell fraction (not recorded which). Source of these receptors: a female donor with ankylosing spondylitis or in good health (not recorded which). CDR3s include the opening cysteine and the closing phenylalanine or tryptophan. Size is omitted from some rows. Given values are once, few, many or a class for expanded clones.

few	TRBJ2-1	TRBV29-1	CSVEWEYNEQFF
many	TRBJ2-7	TRBV5-1	CASSWGLSGYEQYF
many	TRBJ1-5	TRBV20-1	CSAQVGNQPQHF
-	TRBJ2-3	TRBV20-1	CCLSQTSGSTDTQYF
many	TRBJ2-5	TRBV5-4	CASSLEGRGTQYF
many	TRBJ2-1	TRBV24-1	CATGRTSGRDRNEQFF
many	TRBJ2-5	TRBV20-1	CSARDSPTQYF
-	TRBJ2-1	TRBV2	CASSGLAASSYNEQFF
many	TRBJ2-3	TRBV20-1	CSAKTYTDTQYF
many	TRBJ2-7	TRBV29-1	CSVGGSPYEQYF
few	TRBJ1-5	TRBV18	CASSSDRVVYQPQHF
many	TRBJ2-3	TRBV29-1	CSVEGGDTQYF
many	TRBJ2-1	TRBV10-2	CASRGDFGVGNEQFF
many	TRBJ2-7	TRBV20-1	CSAGEGGASVYEQYF
many	TRBJ2-2	TRBV12-3/TRBV12-4	CASSLYLRERAGELFF
-	TRBJ2-3	TRBV20-1	CSALPHTSSTDTQYF
many	TRBJ2-7	TRBV6-5	CASSYSLRSSGQYEQYF
-	TRBJ2-1	TRBV6-5	CASSYAYNNEQFF
-	TRBJ1-2	TRBV7-2	CASSLAQDRGGYTF
many	TRBJ1-1	TRBV12-3/TRBV12-4	CASSLGLGNTEAFF
many	TRBJ2-7	TRBV7-2	CASSVYHGYEQYF
many	TRBJ2-5	TRBV25-1	CASRTGGTQYF
many	TRBJ2-1	TRBV3-1	CASRSGTRGYNEQFF
many	TRBJ2-7	TRBV4-3	CASSQDLPVEQYF
many	TRBJ2-7	TRBV20-1	CSARVTSSYEQYF
many	TRBJ1-2	TRBV9	CASSAGQSAHYGYTF
-	TRBJ2-6	TRBV7-8	CASSPSPFSGANVLTF
-	TRBJ2-2	TRBV7-9	CASSLGELFF
many	TRBJ1-3	TRBV4-2	CASSRRDGASGNTIYF
-	TRBJ2-1	TRBV7-9	CAARTGDSSYNEQFF
many	TRBJ1-5	TRBV7-2	CASSSTGGNNQPQHF
many	TRBJ2-5	TRBV6-2/TRBV6-3	CASRDLAGEETQYF
many	TRBJ1-2	TRBV3-1	CASSQGRDGYTF
many	TRBJ2-5	TRBV5-1	CASSWGVGSGGETQYF
many	TRBJ2-3	TRBV5-1	CASSQLGTPSISTDTQYF